These 15 T cell receptor beta chains were sequenced from one sample in a study of graft-versus-host responses after intestinal transplantation. The assay was immunoSEQ multiplex PCR, and TCRdb's table has in-frame clones only and misses some. The sample has 40,000 to 55,000 clones; roughly 80% are singletons. No antigen has been assigned to these receptors. The source material was unstimulated CD4+ T cells sorted from spleen or lymph node cells, sampled before transplant. These receptors were obtained from a human donor who was the organ donor for an intestinal transplant.

The chain joins TRBV5-1 to TRBJ1-1, with D tentatively TRBD1 (6 bases). V was pared by 0 bases and J by 7 bases, with 13 bases between. Germline CDR1 SGHRS, CDR2 YFSETQ. This CDR3 spans 14 amino acids. The CDR3 sequence: CASSLDTGRGEAFF. CDR3 DNA sequence: TGCGCCAGCAGCTTGGACACAGGGCGGGGTGAAGCTTTCTTT. Based on the CDR3 plus reference TRBV5-1 and TRBJ1-1, the full variable domain is KAGVTQTPRYLIKTRGQQVTLSCSPISGHRSVSWYQQTPGQGLQFLFEYFSETQRNKGNFPGRFSGRQFSNSRSEMNVSTLELGDSALYLCASSLDTGRGEAFFGQGTRLTVV.

The chain is built from TRBV5-4 and TRBJ1-1; 7 nucleotides line up with TRBD1. Germline CDR1 is SGHNT and CDR2 is YYREEE (reference sequence). V shed 4 bases and J 4 bases; nucleotides not matched to a gene: 10. The CDR3 spans 15 residues. The CDR3: CASSPQDRDITEAFF. The CDR3 DNA follows: TGTGCCAGCAGCCCCCAAGACAGGGATATCACTGAAGCTTTCTTT.

The rearrangement uses TRBV6-1 and TRBJ2-3; 8 bases are a match to TRBD1. V trimming: 6 bases; J trimming: 4 bases; junction bases outside the gene matches: 9. The CDR3 runs 15 residues. Per germline, CDR1 MNHNS and CDR2 SASEGT. CDR3 sequence reads: CASSHFGQGSDTQYF. In DNA form, the CDR3 reads TGTGCCAGCAGCCACTTTGGACAGGGCTCAGATACGCAGTATTTT.

The rearrangement uses TRBV9 and TRBJ1-3; no definite D call. This CDR3 region has 17 residues. Germline CDR1 SGDLS, CDR2 YYNGEE. Trimming took off 0 bases at V and 0 bases at J, with 13 bases between the two ends. The CDR3 DNA is TGTGCCAGCAGCGTAGGGGCTGGATTGAGCTCTGGAAACACCATATATTTT. This encodes CASSVGAGLSSGNTIYF.

This sequence joins TRBV5-1 and TRBJ1-2; D is unresolved. Trimming left V 5 bases short and J 0 bases short, with 8 bases between. The CDR3 loop spans 13 amino acids. CDR1 is SGHRS, CDR2 YFSETQ, per germline. The CDR3 nucleotides are TGCGCCAGCAGTCCTACAGCTAACTATGGCTACACCTTC. Translation: CASSPTANYGYTF.

V gene TRBV7-2 combines with J gene TRBJ1-5; no reliable D call. With 2 bases removed from V and 4 bases from J, the gap between germline ends came to 6 bases. The germline gives CDR1 SGHTA, CDR2 FQGNSA. This CDR3 region has 13 residues. The CDR3 here is CASSLKPNQPQHF. DNA of the CDR3: TGTGCCAGCAGCTTAAAGCCGAATCAGCCCCAGCATTTT.

Remarks on this clone: Other nucleotide sequences in the sample specify the same CDR3. This rearrangement joins TRBV30 to TRBJ2-7; D is unresolved. CDR3 size: 13 residues. From germline, CDR1 is GTSNPN and CDR2 SVGIG (reference sequence). V lost 0 bases and J lost 2, with 8 bases in between. The CDR3 loop is CAWSVGGPYEQYF. DNA of the CDR3: TGTGCCTGGAGTGTAGGCGGTCCCTACGAGCAGTACTTC.

The CDR3 loop reads CASRDPRGQVNTEAFF. The DNA of the CDR3 is TGTGCCAGCAGGGACCCCAGGGGGCAGGTGAACACTGAAGCTTTCTTT. The chain recombines TRBV2 with TRBJ1-1; 8 bases are a match to TRBD1. Germline-derived CDR1 and CDR2 are SNHLY and FYNNEI. The CDR3 consists of 16 residues. V was pared by 6 bases and J by 0 bases, with 9 bases of the junction left unmatched. The whole variable domain, remainder taken from reference TRBV2 and TRBJ1-1, is EPEVTQTPSHQVTQMGQEVILRCVPISNHLYFYWYRQILGQKVEFLVSFYNNEISEKSEIFDDQFSVERPDGSNFTLKIRSTKLEDSAMYFCASRDPRGQVNTEAFFGQGTRLTVV.

The chain uses TRBV4-3 and TRBJ2-7; D may be TRBD1 or TRBD2 (6 bases each). The CDR3 runs 14 residues. V lost 0 bases, J lost 6 bases, and 12 bases lay in between. The germline V gene encodes CDR1 LGHNA and CDR2 YSLEER. This CDR3 is CASSQDVGGGEQYF. CDR3 DNA: TGCGCCAGCAGCCAAGATGTAGGAGGGGGCGAGCAGTACTTC.

This rearrangement joins TRBV5-1 to TRBJ2-7; D remains unclear. Trimming cost V 5 bases and J 3 bases, with 12 bases left between them. The CDR3 contains 13 residues. CDR1 is SGHRS, CDR2 YFSETQ, per germline. The CDR3 region has the DNA TGCGCCAGCAGGGGTGGGTCCCTCTACGAGCAGTACTTC. Encoded protein: CASRGGSLYEQYF.

The chain uses TRBV9 and TRBJ2-7, with TRBD2 matching 8 bases. With 0 bases clipped from V and 0 bases from J, the junction kept 2 bases outside the gene matches. This CDR3 region has 15 residues. The germline gives CDR1 SGDLS, CDR2 YYNGEE. CDR3 sequence reads: CASSVAAGVSYEQYF. CDR3 DNA: TGTGCCAGCAGCGTAGCAGCGGGGGTCTCCTACGAGCAGTACTTC.

V gene TRBV9 combines with J gene TRBJ2-7; TRBD2 agrees at 9 bases. The V segment lost 3 bases and the J segment 5 bases; nucleotides outside the gene matches: 9. The CDR3 covers 15 residues. CDR1 and CDR2 (germline): SGDLS, YYNGEE. The CDR3 DNA follows: TGTGCCAGCAGCGAGCGGGGGGCCGTCGGGAACGAGCAGTACTTC. Translated: CASSERGAVGNEQYF.

The rearrangement links TRBV30 to TRBJ1-2; unclear D gene. The V gene's germline CDR1 is GTSNPN and CDR2 SVGIG (reference sequence). This CDR3 contains 13 residues. V was shortened by 1 base and J by 2 bases, with 8 bases between the two germline ends. CDR3 sequence (DNA): TGTGCCTGGAGTGGGGAGTTCAACTATGGCTACACCTTC. Its protein product is CAWSGEFNYGYTF.

This clone was seen a single time. The J gene is TRBJ2-2, the V gene TRBV5-4; tentative D call: TRBD1 (6 bases). The CDR3 is 17 amino acids. Per germline, CDR1 SGHNT and CDR2 YYREEE (reference sequence). Trimming shortened V by 1 base and J by 7 bases, and 20 bases separated the two germline ends. The CDR3 here is CASSLKLLRDKSGELFF. As DNA, the CDR3 is TGTGCCAGCAGCTTGAAATTGCTCAGGGACAAGAGCGGGGAGCTGTTTTTT.

This sequence joins TRBV5-1 and TRBJ2-3; 9 bases line up with TRBD2. Germline-derived CDR1 and CDR2 are SGHRS and YFSETQ. The trim removed 3 bases at V and 3 bases at J, leaving 8 bases unmatched. The CDR3 sequence is 16 residues long. This chain's CDR3 is CASSSGTSSVTDTQYF. Written as DNA, the CDR3 is TGCGCCAGCAGCTCCGGGACTAGCTCGGTAACAGATACGCAGTATTTT. Full variable domain (remainder filled in from reference TRBV5-1 and TRBJ2-3): KAGVTQTPRYLIKTRGQQVTLSCSPISGHRSVSWYQQTPGQGLQFLFEYFSETQRNKGNFPGRFSGRQFSNSRSEMNVSTLELGDSALYLCASSSGTSSVTDTQYFGPGTRLTVL.